This T cell receptor beta chain emerged from a study of PD-L1 blockade in urothelial cancer. About the study: Blood was subjected to analysis at 3 weeks (second dose) and 6 weeks following treatment start. The median T cell count in blood samples was more than 110,000.

The V and J ends lost 8 bases and 0 bases respectively, with 13 bases between them. This CDR3 comprises 14 residues. The germline V gene has CDR1 SNHLY and CDR2 FYNNEI. Into every PCR, synthetic TCR analog templates were spiked. Sequencing was performed with immunoSEQ multiplex PCR; in TCRdb, only in-frame clones are kept and a portion is missing. The table shows tens of thousands of clones, with about 90% occurring only once. The sample's time point: pretreatment peripheral blood. V usage is TRBV2 and J usage is TRBJ1-2; D is unclear. Material: PBMCs, obtained around atezolizumab (anti-PD-L1) treatment. This receptor was obtained from a man aged 55-75 years with urothelial cancer. Here the CDR3 reads CASRLMRSNYGYTF. The DNA of the CDR3 is TGTGCCAGCCGGTTAATGCGCTCTAACTATGGCTACACCTTC.